The 23 T cell receptor beta chains listed next were all sequenced from one sample in a study of blood T cell repertoires in COVID-19. TCRdb's table, derived via immunoSEQ multiplex PCR, lists solely in-frame clones and lacks some. The data hold some 220,000 clones, with less than 85% observed a single time. The sequenced sample was peripheral blood. Receptors were obtained from a woman in her 70s with acute or convalescent COVID-19.

This chain uses TRBV30 with TRBJ1-3, with D possibly TRBD1 on 5 matching bases. In germline, CDR1 is GTSNPN, CDR2 SVGIG (reference sequence). This CDR3 contains 13 residues. Trimming took off 5 bases at V and 3 bases at J, with 11 bases between the two ends. This CDR3 is CAWGATLGNTIYF. CDR3 in DNA: TGTGCCTGGGGGGCGACACTTGGAAACACCATATATTTT.

This rearrangement joins TRBV10-3 to TRBJ2-1; 13 bases align to TRBD2. Germline V CDR1 and CDR2: ENHRY, SYGVKD. V was pared by 9 bases and J by 10 bases, with 6 bases of the junction left unmatched. This CDR3 is 13 amino acids long. In DNA form, the CDR3 reads TGTGCCATTACTAGCGGGGGGGCCAGGGAGCAGTTCTTC. It codes for CAITSGGAREQFF.

The chain recombines TRBV20-1 with TRBJ1-5; the D gene is possibly TRBD1 (6 bases). CDR3 length: 13 residues. CDR1 is DFQATT, CDR2 SNEGSKA, per germline (reference sequence). V lost 3 bases and J lost 5, with 11 bases in between. CDR3 loop: CSASGGPYQPQHF. The CDR3 coding sequence is TGCAGTGCTAGTGGGGGCCCTTATCAGCCCCAGCATTTT.

This clone has just a few counts. The chain has TRBV5-8 and TRBJ2-5; 11 bases map to TRBD2. This CDR3 is built from 20 residues. Trimming at V came to 2 bases and at J to 5 bases, leaving 20 bases not matched to a gene. Germline V gene data show CDR1 as SGHTS and CDR2 as YDEGEE. CDR3 sequence: CASSLIFPGLAEGRQETQYF. The CDR3 nucleotides are TGTGCCAGCAGCTTAATATTTCCGGGACTAGCGGAGGGCCGCCAGGAGACCCAGTACTTC.

The rearrangement uses TRBV6-4 and TRBJ2-2; 11 bases line up with TRBD1. V shed 10 bases, J shed 4 bases, and the junction held 17 bases outside the gene matches. CDR3 length equals 18 residues. The germline V gene has CDR1 MRHNA and CDR2 SNTAGT. This chain's CDR3 is CANAPDPGQGVRTGELFF. The CDR3 DNA sequence: TGTGCCAACGCGCCGGACCCGGGACAGGGGGTACGCACCGGGGAGCTGTTTTTT.

This rearrangement joins TRBV5-8 to TRBJ1-2, with a possible D match to TRBD1 (5 bases). CDR1 is SGHTS, CDR2 YDEGEE, per germline. This CDR3 spans 14 amino acids. The V gene lost 4 bases and the J gene lost 4 bases, with 14 bases spanning the gap. The CDR3 here is CASSETDKSYGYTF. The CDR3 DNA is TGTGCCAGCAGCGAGACAGATAAGTCCTATGGCTACACCTTC.

There are a few counts of this clone. The chain joins TRBV6-5 to TRBJ1-3; 9 nucleotides align to TRBD1. Germline V gives CDR1 MNHEY, CDR2 SVGAGI. This CDR3 spans 15 amino acids. V trimming: 5 bases; J trimming: 5 bases; junction bases outside the gene matches: 7. The CDR3 is CASSLTGTGRNTIYF. The CDR3 nucleotides read TGTGCCAGCAGTCTCACCGGGACAGGGAGAAACACCATATATTTT.

The V and J genes are TRBV6-1 and TRBJ1-5; 8 nucleotides align to TRBD1. The CDR3 length is 15 residues. The trim removed 2 bases at V and 2 bases at J, leaving 2 bases unmatched. From germline, CDR1 is MNHNS and CDR2 SASEGT. Here the CDR3 DNA reads TGTGCCAGCAGTGAAATGGGACAGGGCAATCAGCCCCAGCATTTT. It codes for CASSEMGQGNQPQHF.

The chain links TRBV2 to TRBJ1-4; a possible D gene is TRBD1 (5 bases). Per germline, CDR1 SNHLY and CDR2 FYNNEI. This CDR3 contains 16 residues. Trimming stripped 4 bases from V and 4 bases from J, with 16 bases between. The CDR3 loop reads CASSGGSERGNEKLFF. CDR3 bases: TGTGCCAGCAGTGGAGGCAGCGAAAGGGGTAATGAAAAACTGTTTTTT. The full variable domain, its missing parts supplied by reference TRBV2 and TRBJ1-4, is EPEVTQTPSHQVTQMGQEVILRCVPISNHLYFYWYRQILGQKVEFLVSFYNNEISEKSEIFDDQFSVERPDGSNFTLKIRSTKLEDSAMYFCASSGGSERGNEKLFFGSGTQLSVL.

This clone was counted a few times. The chain recombines TRBV15 with TRBJ2-3, with 11 bases identical to TRBD2. There are 16 residues in the CDR3. Germline-derived CDR1 and CDR2 are LNHNV and YYDKDF (reference sequence). J was trimmed by 2 bases and V by 3 bases; bases with no gene match: 4. CDR3 loop: CATSSPTSGDTDTQYF. CDR3 nucleotides: TGTGCCACCAGCAGCCCGACTAGCGGGGACACAGATACGCAGTATTTT.

The V call is TRBV12-3 or TRBV12-4, the J call TRBJ1-1, with a weak D call TRBD1 (6 bases). The CDR3 has 12 amino acids. V gave up 3 bases and J gave up 8 bases, with 10 bases separating them. CDR3 amino acids: CASSFSQGEAFF. The CDR3 bases are TGTGCCAGCAGTTTTAGTCAGGGGGAAGCTTTCTTT.

V and J are TRBV3-1 (or the pseudogene TRBV3-2) and TRBJ1-2; TRBD1 might be the D (5 bases). Trimming removed 3 bases from V and 4 bases from J, with 15 bases in between. The CDR3 totals 15 residues. Germline loops: CDR1 LGHDT, CDR2 YNNKEL (reference sequence). The CDR3 here is CASSQTVSSVYGYTF. CDR3 coding DNA: TGTGCCAGCAGCCAGACAGTCTCCTCGGTCTATGGCTACACCTTC.

The count of this clone is one. V gene TRBV7-9 combines with J gene TRBJ2-7; TRBD2 aligns across 7 bases. V was pared by 5 bases and J by 6 bases, with 19 bases of the junction left unmatched. This CDR3 region has 17 residues. The germline V gene encodes CDR1 SEHNR and CDR2 FQNEAQ (reference sequence). In DNA, the CDR3 is TGTGCCAGCAGCACCCCGGTTAAGCGGGGTGCACGGGGCGAGCAGTACTTC. Amino acid sequence: CASSTPVKRGARGEQYF.

For this clone: An end of the junction differs from the germline gene, which may be a read error. This chain joins TRBV7-3 and TRBJ2-7; no firm D call. The CDR3 sequence is 11 residues long. Germline V gene data show CDR1 as SGHTA and CDR2 as FQGTGA. The CDR3 region is CASSFRAEANF. CDR3 sequence (DNA): TGTGCCAGCAGCTTTAGAGCCGAAGCAAACTTC.

This chain links TRBV30 with TRBJ1-1; D gene uncertain. Germline V CDR1 and CDR2: GTSNPN, SVGIG (reference sequence). The CDR3 covers 11 residues. Trimming took 6 bases from V and 0 from J, leaving 5 bases between them. This CDR3 reads CACQMNTEAFF. The CDR3 DNA follows: TGTGCCTGCCAGATGAACACTGAAGCTTTCTTT.

The J gene is TRBJ2-3, the V gene TRBV24-1; D remains unclear. In germline, CDR1 is KGHDR, CDR2 SFDVKD. Trimming stripped 3 bases from V and 1 base from J, with 10 bases between. The CDR3 contains 15 residues. In DNA, the CDR3 is TGTGCCACCAGTGATAGAAACACCCGCACAGATACGCAGTATTTT. Encoded protein: CATSDRNTRTDTQYF.

V and J are TRBV19 and TRBJ1-2; D is unresolved. Germline V gene data show CDR1 as LNHDA and CDR2 as SQIVND (reference sequence). The V end lost 1 base, the J end lost 0 bases, and 9 bases lay between the germline ends. This CDR3 has 15 amino acids. The CDR3 sequence: CASSIARETNYGYTF. Here the CDR3 DNA reads TGTGCCAGTAGTATAGCCCGGGAGACTAACTATGGCTACACCTTC.

The sample holds one count of this clone. The CDR3 nucleotides read TGTGCTAGTGGTCCAGGGTCCGGGGCCAACGTCCTGACTTTC. It is translated as CASGPGSGANVLTF. The rearrangement joins TRBV12-5 to TRBJ2-6, with D possibly TRBD1 on 5 matching bases. Germline loops: CDR1 LGHNT, CDR2 FRNRAP. The V gene lost 5 bases and the J gene lost 4 bases, with 9 bases spanning the gap. This CDR3 is 14 amino acids long.

The table lists this clone with a few counts. The sample contains more than one DNA sequence encoding this CDR3. This sequence joins TRBV6-5 and TRBJ1-3; D possibly corresponds to TRBD1 (5 bases). CDR3 length: 14 amino acids. The V and J ends lost 0 bases and 4 bases respectively, with 7 bases between them. CDR1 MNHEY and CDR2 SVGAGI come from the germline V gene. The CDR3 region has the DNA TGTGCCAGCAGTTACTCGGGGCGGGGAAACACCATATATTTT. This translates into CASSYSGRGNTIYF.

This chain links TRBV9 with TRBJ1-6; 8 bases are shared with TRBD1. This CDR3 has 15 residues. Losses at the gene ends were 4 bases for V and 14 bases for J; bases not matched to a gene: 14. Germline CDR1 is SGDLS and CDR2 is YYNGEE. CDR3 amino acids: CASSPHDGQGSSLHF. The CDR3 region has the DNA TGTGCCAGCAGCCCCCACGACGGACAGGGTTCGTCCCTCCACTTT.

This chain connects TRBV18 to TRBJ2-7; D might be TRBD1 (7 bases). The CDR3 is made up of 13 amino acids. V was clipped by 6 bases and J by 5 bases, with 14 bases between them. Germline V gene lookup returns CDR1 KGHSH and CDR2 LQKENI. CDR3 bases: TGTGCCAGCTCTCGCGGGACAGAGAACGAGCAGTACGTC. This codes for CASSRGTENEQYV.

V gene TRBV2 combines with J gene TRBJ2-7, with 10 nucleotides matching TRBD1. The V segment lost 6 bases and the J segment 6 bases; nucleotides outside the gene matches: 2. The CDR3 covers 12 residues. Germline V gene sequence: CDR1 SNHLY, CDR2 FYNNEI. This chain's CDR3 is CASSDRGREQYF. In nucleotides, the CDR3 is TGTGCCAGCAGCGACAGGGGGCGCGAGCAGTACTTC.

V and J are TRBV25-1 and TRBJ2-5; D remains ambiguous. With 1 base removed from V and 2 bases from J, the gap between germline ends came to 14 bases. The CDR3 spans 16 residues. Looked up from germline, CDR1 is MGHDK and CDR2 is SYGVNS. The CDR3 is CASSEWIYSRQETQYF. The CDR3 DNA reads TGTGCCAGCAGTGAATGGATCTATAGCCGTCAAGAGACCCAGTACTTC. The full variable domain, in which reference TRBV25-1 and TRBJ2-5 provide the parts outside the CDR3, is EADIYQTPRYLVIGTGKKITLECSQTMGHDKMYWYQQDPGMELHLIHYSYGVNSTEKGDLSSESTVSRIRTEHFPLTLESARPSHTSQYLCASSEWIYSRQETQYFGPGTRLLVL.